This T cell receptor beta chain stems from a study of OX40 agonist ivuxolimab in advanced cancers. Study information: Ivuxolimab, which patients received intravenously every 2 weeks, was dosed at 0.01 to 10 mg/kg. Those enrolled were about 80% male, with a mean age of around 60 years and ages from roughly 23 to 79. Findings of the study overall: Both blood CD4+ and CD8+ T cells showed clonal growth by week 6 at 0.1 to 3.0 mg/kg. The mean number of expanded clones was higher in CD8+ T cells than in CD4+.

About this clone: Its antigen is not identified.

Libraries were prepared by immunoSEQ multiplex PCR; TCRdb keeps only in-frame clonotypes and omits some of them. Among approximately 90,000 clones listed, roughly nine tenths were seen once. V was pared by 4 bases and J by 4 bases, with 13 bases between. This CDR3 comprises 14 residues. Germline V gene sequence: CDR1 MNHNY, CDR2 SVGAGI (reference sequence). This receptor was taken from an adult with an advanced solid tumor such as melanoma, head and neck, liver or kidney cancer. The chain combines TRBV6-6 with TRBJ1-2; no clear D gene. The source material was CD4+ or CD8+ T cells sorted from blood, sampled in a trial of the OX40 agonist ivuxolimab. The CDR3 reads CASSSRASGYGYTF. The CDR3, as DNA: TGTGCCAGCAGTTCCCGGGCCTCCGGCTATGGCTACACCTTC.